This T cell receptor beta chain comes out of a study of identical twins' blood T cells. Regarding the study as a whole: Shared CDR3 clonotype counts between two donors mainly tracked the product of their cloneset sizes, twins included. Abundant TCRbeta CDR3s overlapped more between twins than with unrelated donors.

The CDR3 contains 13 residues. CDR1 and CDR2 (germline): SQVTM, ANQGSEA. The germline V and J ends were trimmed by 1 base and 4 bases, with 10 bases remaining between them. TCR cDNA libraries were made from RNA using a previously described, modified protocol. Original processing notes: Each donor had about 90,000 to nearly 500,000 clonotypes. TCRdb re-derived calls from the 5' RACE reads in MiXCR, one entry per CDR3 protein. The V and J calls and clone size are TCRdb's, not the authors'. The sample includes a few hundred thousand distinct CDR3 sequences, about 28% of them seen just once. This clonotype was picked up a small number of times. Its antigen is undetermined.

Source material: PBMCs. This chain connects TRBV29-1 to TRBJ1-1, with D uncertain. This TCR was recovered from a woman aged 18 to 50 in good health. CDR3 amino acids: CSVEAPKSTEAFF. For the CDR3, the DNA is TGCAGCGTTGAAGCCCCGAAGAGCACTGAAGCTTTCTTT.